This TCR beta chain was found in a study of PD-1 blockade in classical Hodgkin lymphoma. Overall study context: Intravenous nivolumab at 3 mg/kg was given to patients every 2 weeks.

Concerning this clone: The antigen remains undetermined.

Every patient was affected by relapse after autologous stem cell transplantation, while exposure to brentuximab vedotin was not uniform. Reported best responses ranged across complete response, partial response or progressive disease. J lost 1 base, V lost 0 bases, and 2 bases had no gene match. Germline CDR1 is LGHNA and CDR2 is YNFKEQ. The CDR3 covers 15 residues. Method: immunoSEQ multiplex PCR; TCRdb's copy keeps in-frame clones and lacks some. The sample contains about 84,000 clones, approximately 88% of which appear only once. General study points: Diversity in CD4+ TCRs, unlike that measured in CD8+ TCRs, had risen significantly by C4D1. As was reported, newly diagnosed patients showed lower baseline TCR diversity than healthy donors did.

The TCR originated in a human donor with classical Hodgkin lymphoma. This rearrangement joins TRBV4-2 to TRBJ2-7; TRBD2 aligns across 8 bases. The sequenced sample was peripheral blood mononuclear cells (PBMCs), obtained at baseline. CDR3 DNA sequence: TGTGCCAGCAGCCAAGAACTAGCGGAATCCTACGAGCAGTACTTC. Translation gives CASSQELAESYEQYF.